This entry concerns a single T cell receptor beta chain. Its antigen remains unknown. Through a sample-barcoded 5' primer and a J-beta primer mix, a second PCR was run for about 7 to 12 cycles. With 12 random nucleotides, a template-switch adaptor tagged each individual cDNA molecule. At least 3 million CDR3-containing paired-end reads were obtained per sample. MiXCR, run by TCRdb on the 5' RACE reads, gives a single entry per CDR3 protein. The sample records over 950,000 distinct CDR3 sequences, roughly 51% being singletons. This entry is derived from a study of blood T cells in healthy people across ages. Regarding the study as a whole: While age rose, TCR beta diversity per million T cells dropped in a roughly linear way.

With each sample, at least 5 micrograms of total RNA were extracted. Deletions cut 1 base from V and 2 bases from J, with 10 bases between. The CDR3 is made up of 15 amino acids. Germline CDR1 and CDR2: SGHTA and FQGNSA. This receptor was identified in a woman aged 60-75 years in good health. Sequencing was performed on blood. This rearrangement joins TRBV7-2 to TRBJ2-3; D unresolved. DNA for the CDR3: TGTGCCAGCAGCTTAGATGGCAGGACCACAGATACGCAGTATTTT. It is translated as CASSLDGRTTDTQYF. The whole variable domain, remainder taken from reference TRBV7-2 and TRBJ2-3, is GAGVSQSPSNKVTEKGKDVELRCDPISGHTALYWYRQSLGQGLEFLIYFQGNSAPDKSGLPSDRFSAERTGGSVSTLTIQRTQQEDSAVYLCASSLDGRTTDTQYFGPGTRLTVL.